The TCR beta chain under discussion was sequenced for a study of cytomegalovirus exposure and HLA in healthy donors. Study findings and constraints: In a later analysis, compared with equally common non-associated chains, HLA-associated beta chains were more expanded. Earlier analysis yielded a pattern in which most TCR beta V segments were productive about 87% or about 30% of the time.

Points on this clone: Antigen unknown.

PCR was performed using 60 Vbeta and 13 Jbeta primers. Data came from immunoSEQ multiplex PCR; TCRdb stores just in-frame clones and leaves some out. Of about 190,000 clones listed, 85% are singletons. Germline CDR1 and CDR2: GTSNPN and SVGIG (reference sequence). Trimming shortened V by 1 base and J by 1 base, and 22 bases separated the two germline ends. There are 18 residues in the CDR3. The sequenced material came from PBMCs. V is TRBV30 and J is TRBJ1-1; tentative D call: TRBD1 (6 bases). The TCR originated in a boy aged 2-9 years in good health and CMV-seronegative. CDR3 amino acids: CAWSGGGSTISGNTEAFF. DNA of the CDR3: TGTGCCTGGAGTGGCGGGGGCAGTACCATTTCTGGGAACACTGAAGCTTTCTTT. Full variable domain (missing parts from reference TRBV30 and TRBJ1-1): SQTIHQWPATLVQPVGSPLSLECTVEGTSNPNLYWYRQAAGRGLQLLFYSVGIGQISSEVPQNLSASRPQDRQFILSSKKLLLSDSGFYLCAWSGGGSTISGNTEAFFGQGTRLTVV.